This entry describes one T cell receptor beta chain. No antigen is known for it. Treatment specified: approximately nine-day PBMC culture with coronavirus spike peptide pools or control peptides (ViraFEST assay). With V trimmed by 0 bases and J by 5 bases, 7 bases remained unmatched. Germline loops: CDR1 GTSNPN, CDR2 SVGIG (reference sequence). The CDR3 is 15 residues long. This sample is drawn from a study of vaccination and CD4 T cells after COVID-19. Study-wide background: The convalescents were made up of six males and four females, two of whom were Hispanic. Two mRNA vaccine doses were given, either BNT162b2 or mRNA-1273. The cells were exposed to overlapping spike peptides originating from SARS-CoV-2, HCoV-NL63, HCoV-OC43 and HCoV-229E for stimulation.

Sequenced with the Oncomine TCR Beta short-read assay was DNA taken from cultured CD4+ T cells. TCRdb called the PCR reads again in MiXCR, with one record for every CDR3 protein. Altogether about 13,000 distinct CDR3 sequences are present, about two fifths being singletons, with the ten largest covering about 20%. General observations from the study: A median of 86.3% of reactive clones, in convalescent patients, became evident only post-vaccination.

Sequencing used CD4+ T cells from blood, cultured in vitro, obtained before SARS-CoV-2 vaccination. This chain joins TRBV30 and TRBJ2-5; 9 positions agree with TRBD1. This receptor was taken from a human donor who had recovered from COVID-19. The CDR3 protein is CAWSVGTGLKETQYF. The CDR3 DNA reads as TGTGCCTGGAGTGTAGGGACAGGGTTAAAGGAGACCCAGTACTTC.